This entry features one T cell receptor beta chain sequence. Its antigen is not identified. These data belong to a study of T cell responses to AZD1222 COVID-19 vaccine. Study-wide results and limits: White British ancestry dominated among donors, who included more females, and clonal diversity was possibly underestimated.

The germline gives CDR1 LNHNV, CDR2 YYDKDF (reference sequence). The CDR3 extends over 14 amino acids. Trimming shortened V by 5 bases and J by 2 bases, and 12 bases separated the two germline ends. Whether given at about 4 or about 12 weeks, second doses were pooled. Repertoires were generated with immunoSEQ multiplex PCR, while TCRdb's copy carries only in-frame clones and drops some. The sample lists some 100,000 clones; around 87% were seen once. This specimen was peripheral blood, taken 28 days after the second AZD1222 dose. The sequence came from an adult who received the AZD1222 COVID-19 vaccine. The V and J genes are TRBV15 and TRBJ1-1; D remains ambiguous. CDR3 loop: CATSPSFKNTEAFF. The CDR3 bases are TGTGCCACCAGCCCGTCATTTAAAAACACTGAAGCTTTCTTT.